This T cell receptor (beta chain) originates from a study of shared clonotypes between healthy human individuals (TCRdb year 2020). In terms of the full investigation: A few men and two women, aged 18 to 49 years, made up the cohort. The study deeply sequenced blood TCR repertoires of about five healthy adults to estimate repertoire size and the extent of clonotype sharing between individuals. Each donor's leukapheresis produced roughly between about 0.85 and 10 billion PBMCs. To increase sequencing depth and limit assay-specific biases, different laboratories used diverse techniques to prepare libraries and sequence TCR repertoires. For each donor, CD4 naive and CD4 memory were each run on three plates, CD8 naive on two plates, and CD8 memory on one plate. The full study reports these points: The small number of donors limited the genetic and exposure-history diversity represented. Compared with non-shared clonotypes, the clonotypes found in all four sorted-subset donors had higher generation probabilities. Based on pairwise subsampling, the degree of clonotype sharing among donors was expected to be affected by sequencing depth. About 4.5% of naive CD4, 3.5% of naive CD8, about 2.5% of memory CD4, and more than 0.35% of memory CD8 clonotypes were shared across a few donors. Naive subsets generally had larger estimated clonotype richness than memory subsets. Sampling was restricted to blood, and TCR repertoires in tissues likely differ from the TCR repertoires found in blood. Even with the large sequencing depth, rarefaction of the sorted-subset datasets indicated that sequencing was incomplete.

On this clone: Its specific antigen is unknown. Base qualities are not provided; no much larger clone lies one nucleotide away.

For CDR1 and CDR2, the germline V gene lists MNHEY and SVGAGI. V is reduced by 8 bases and J by 3 bases, leaving a spacing of 10 bases between them. Taken from cysteine to phenylalanine, the CDR3 has 12 residues. The sequence is cut down to CDR3 DNA, 36 bases in frame from base 1. The donors were healthy, HIV-negative adults with no recently reported acute infections or vaccinations. All donors were Caucasian adults living in Nashville, Tennessee, USA. CD4+ T cells were enriched by magnetic negative selection; naive cells were then positively selected on CD45RA, and the negative fraction formed the memory subset. After blood collection by leukapheresis, PBMCs were isolated using Ficoll-Histopaque density gradient centrifugation and then cryopreserved in the vapor phase of liquid nitrogen. Analytical flow cytometry was used to check the purity and quantity of every magnetically sorted T cell population. Each sorted fraction had its genomic DNA isolated and then quantified by UV absorbance on a Nanodrop 2000c.

Using the deep immunoSEQ assay, multiplex PCR amplified TCR CDR3 regions from genomic DNA. Genomic DNA extracted from each cell subset was distributed evenly over all wells of several immunoSEQ 96-well plates, and each plate served as one replicate. For sorted subsets, roughly 200 ng genomic DNA, equal to approximately 30,000 T cell genomes, was loaded into each replicate PCR. Purified libraries were measured with a Qubit 3.0 fluorometer, size-checked on a Bioanalyzer 2100, and measured again with the KAPA Library Quantification kit. Each immunoSEQ 96-well plate was sequenced on its own single-read 150-cycle Illumina NextSeq 550 flow cell. In the paper's pipeline: Because only junctional sequences without quality scores were contained in the immunoSEQ output, filtering matching that applied to full-length reads could not be performed. Sequences were annotated with PyIR, a Python wrapper for IgBLAST v1.9, and V/J genes and CDR3 were assigned using IMGT germline references. Any read was removed if the V/J assignment was weak (E-value above 1e-6), the CDR3 was missing, or the read contained stop codons, out-of-frame junctions, or ambiguous translated residues. V3J clonotypes were defined by identical inferred V gene, J gene, and CDR3 amino acid sequence. Percentage overlap between repertoires was calculated by dividing the number of shared unique clonotypes by the size of the smaller repertoire. Three approaches were used to assess repertoire richness: RTK rarefaction, the Chao1 estimator, and Recon v2.1 estimates of unobserved clonotypes. Generation probabilities were computed with OLGA for all TCRbeta clonotypes obtained by the gDNA method from several donors. TCRdb mirrors the immuneACCESS table, restricted to in-frame sequences. Some clones are absent from its copies; in checked studies, under half trace to an unresolved V gene, and the reason for the others is unknown. That table furnishes V, J and clone size, whereas the DNA furnished D and trimming. This sample lists millions of clones; 90% to 95% were detected once. Together, the top ten hold 0.1% to 0.15% of the sample.

The chain is made from TRBV6-5 and TRBJ1-1, with a weak D call of TRBD1 (5 bases match). The sample was naive CD4+ T cells sorted from blood. In the paper's terms, the cell subset or site label means: CD45RA+ positively selected. This clonotype originated in a man younger than 30 in good health. The CDR3 region reads CASHTGDTEAFF. The nucleotide sequence reads as follows: TGTGCCAGCCACACGGGGGACACTGAAGCTTTCTTT.